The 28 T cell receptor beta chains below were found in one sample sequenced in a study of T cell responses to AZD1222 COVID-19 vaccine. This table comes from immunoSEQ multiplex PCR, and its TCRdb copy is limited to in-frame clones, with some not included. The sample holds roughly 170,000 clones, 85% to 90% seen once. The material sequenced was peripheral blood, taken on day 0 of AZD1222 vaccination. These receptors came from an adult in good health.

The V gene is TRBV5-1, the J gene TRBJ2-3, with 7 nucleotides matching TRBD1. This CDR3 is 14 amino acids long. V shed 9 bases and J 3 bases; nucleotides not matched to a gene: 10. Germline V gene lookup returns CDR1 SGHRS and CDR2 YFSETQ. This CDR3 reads CATAGEQGTDTQYF. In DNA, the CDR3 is TGCGCCACCGCAGGAGAACAGGGGACAGATACGCAGTATTTT. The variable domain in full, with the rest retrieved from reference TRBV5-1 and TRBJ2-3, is KAGVTQTPRYLIKTRGQQVTLSCSPISGHRSVSWYQQTPGQGLQFLFEYFSETQRNKGNFPGRFSGRQFSNSRSEMNVSTLELGDSALYLCATAGEQGTDTQYFGPGTRLTVL.

CDR3 in DNA: TGTGCCAGCAGCTCGAGGGACTCTGCGTACAATGAGCAGTTCTTC. It codes for CASSSRDSAYNEQFF. The rearrangement joins TRBV7-9 to TRBJ2-1; D perhaps matches TRBD2 (6 bases). The V and J ends lost 4 bases and 4 bases respectively, with 14 bases between them. Germline CDR1 and CDR2: SEHNR and FQNEAQ (reference sequence). This CDR3 is built from 15 residues.

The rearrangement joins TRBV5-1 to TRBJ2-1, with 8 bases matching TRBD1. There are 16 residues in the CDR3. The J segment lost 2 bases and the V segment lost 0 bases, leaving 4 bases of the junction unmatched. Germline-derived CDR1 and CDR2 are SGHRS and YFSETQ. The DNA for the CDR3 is TGCGCCAGCAGCTTGGCTGGGGGACAGGCCTACAATGAGCAGTTCTTC. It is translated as CASSLAGGQAYNEQFF.

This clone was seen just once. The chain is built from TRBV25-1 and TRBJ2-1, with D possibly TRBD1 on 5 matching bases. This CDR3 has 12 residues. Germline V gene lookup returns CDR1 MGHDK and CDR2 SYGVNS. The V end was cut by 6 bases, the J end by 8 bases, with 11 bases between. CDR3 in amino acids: CASSLEGDEQFF. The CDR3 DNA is TGTGCCAGCAGCCTTGAAGGGGATGAGCAGTTCTTC.

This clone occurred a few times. CDR3 nucleotide sequence: TGTGCCAGCAGTTACGCTTCCCACAGGGGAGGCGAGCAGTACTTC. Translating gives CASSYASHRGGEQYF. The chain couples TRBV6-5 to TRBJ2-7, with D possibly matching TRBD1 (7 bases). The V and J ends lost 2 bases and 6 bases respectively, with 17 bases between them. The CDR3 covers 15 residues. The germline gives CDR1 MNHEY, CDR2 SVGAGI.

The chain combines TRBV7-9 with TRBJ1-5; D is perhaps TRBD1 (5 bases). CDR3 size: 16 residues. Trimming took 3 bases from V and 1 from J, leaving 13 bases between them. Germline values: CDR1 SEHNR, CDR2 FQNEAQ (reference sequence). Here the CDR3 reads CASSLGGVGSNQPQHF. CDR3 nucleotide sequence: TGTGCCAGCAGCTTGGGAGGGGTAGGAAGCAATCAGCCCCAGCATTTT.

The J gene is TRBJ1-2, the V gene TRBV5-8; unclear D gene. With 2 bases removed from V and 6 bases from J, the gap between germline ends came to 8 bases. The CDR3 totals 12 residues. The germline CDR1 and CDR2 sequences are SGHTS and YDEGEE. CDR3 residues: CASSLSRDGYTF. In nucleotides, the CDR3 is TGTGCCAGCAGCTTATCGAGAGATGGCTACACCTTC.

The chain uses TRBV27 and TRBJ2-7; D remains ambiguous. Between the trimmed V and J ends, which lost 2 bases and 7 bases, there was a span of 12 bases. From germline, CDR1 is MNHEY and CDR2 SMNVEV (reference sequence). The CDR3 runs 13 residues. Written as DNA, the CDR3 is TGTGCCAGCAGTTTAACCCGGGTGGCAGAGCAGTACTTC. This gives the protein CASSLTRVAEQYF.

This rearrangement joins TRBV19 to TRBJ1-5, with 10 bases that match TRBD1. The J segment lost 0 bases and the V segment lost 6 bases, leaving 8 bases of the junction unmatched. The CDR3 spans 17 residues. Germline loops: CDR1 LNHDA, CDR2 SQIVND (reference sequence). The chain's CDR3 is CASRPRGQGVSNQPQHF. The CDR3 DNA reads TGTGCCAGTAGACCCCGTGGACAGGGGGTTAGCAATCAGCCCCAGCATTTT.

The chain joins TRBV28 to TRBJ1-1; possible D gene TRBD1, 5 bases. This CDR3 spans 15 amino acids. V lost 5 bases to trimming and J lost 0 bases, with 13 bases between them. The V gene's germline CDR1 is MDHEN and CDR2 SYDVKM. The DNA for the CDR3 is TGTGCCAGCAGTCCACCGGGACGGGTGAACACTGAAGCTTTCTTT. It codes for CASSPPGRVNTEAFF.

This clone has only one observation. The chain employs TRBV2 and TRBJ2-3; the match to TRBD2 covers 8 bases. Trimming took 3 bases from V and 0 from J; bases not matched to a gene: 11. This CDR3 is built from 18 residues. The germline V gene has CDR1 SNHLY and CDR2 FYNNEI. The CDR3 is CASSDLPPLAVSTDTQYF. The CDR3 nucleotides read TGTGCCAGCAGTGACCTCCCCCCACTAGCGGTTAGCACAGATACGCAGTATTTT.

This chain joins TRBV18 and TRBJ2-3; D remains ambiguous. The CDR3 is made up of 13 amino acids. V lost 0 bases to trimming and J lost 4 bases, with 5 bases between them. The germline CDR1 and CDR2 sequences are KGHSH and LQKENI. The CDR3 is CASSPPASDTQYF. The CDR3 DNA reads TGTGCCAGCTCACCACCGGCGTCAGATACGCAGTATTTT.

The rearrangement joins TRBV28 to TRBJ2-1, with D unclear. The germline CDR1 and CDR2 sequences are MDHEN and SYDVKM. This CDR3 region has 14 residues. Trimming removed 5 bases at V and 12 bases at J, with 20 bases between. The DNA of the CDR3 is TGTGCCAGCAGTGCTGAGCTAGTCCCCCGCCGGCAGTTCTTC. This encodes CASSAELVPRRQFF.

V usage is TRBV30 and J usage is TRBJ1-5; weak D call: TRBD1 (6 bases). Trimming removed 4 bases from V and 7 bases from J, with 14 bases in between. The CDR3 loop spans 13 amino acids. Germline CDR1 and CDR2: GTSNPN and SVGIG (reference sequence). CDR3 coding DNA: TGTGCCTGGAAGGGGGTGGGGAGCCAGCCCCAGCATTTT. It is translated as CAWKGVGSQPQHF.

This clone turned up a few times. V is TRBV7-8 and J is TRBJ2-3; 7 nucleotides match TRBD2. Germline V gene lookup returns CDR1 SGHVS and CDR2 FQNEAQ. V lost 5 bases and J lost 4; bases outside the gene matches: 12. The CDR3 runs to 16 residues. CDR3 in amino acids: CASSLQLASPSDTQYF. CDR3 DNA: TGTGCCAGCAGCCTCCAACTAGCGTCTCCATCAGATACGCAGTATTTT.

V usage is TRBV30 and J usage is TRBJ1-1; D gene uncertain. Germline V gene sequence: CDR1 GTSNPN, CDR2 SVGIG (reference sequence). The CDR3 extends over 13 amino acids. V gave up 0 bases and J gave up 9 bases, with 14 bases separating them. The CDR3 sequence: CAWSVLMAQKAFF. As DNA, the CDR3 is TGTGCCTGGAGTGTACTAATGGCCCAGAAAGCTTTCTTT.

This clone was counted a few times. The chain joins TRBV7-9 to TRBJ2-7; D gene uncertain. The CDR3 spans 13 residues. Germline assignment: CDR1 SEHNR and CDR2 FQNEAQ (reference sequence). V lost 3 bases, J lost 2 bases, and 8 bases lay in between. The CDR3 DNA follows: TGTGCCAGCAGCTTCCCAGGAGCCTACGAGCAGTACTTC. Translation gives CASSFPGAYEQYF. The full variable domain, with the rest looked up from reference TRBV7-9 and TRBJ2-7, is DTGVSQNPRHKITKRGQNVTFRCDPISEHNRLYWYRQTLGQGPEFLTYFQNEAQLEKSRLLSDRFSAERPKGSFSTLEIQRTEQGDSAMYLCASSFPGAYEQYFGPGTRLTVT.

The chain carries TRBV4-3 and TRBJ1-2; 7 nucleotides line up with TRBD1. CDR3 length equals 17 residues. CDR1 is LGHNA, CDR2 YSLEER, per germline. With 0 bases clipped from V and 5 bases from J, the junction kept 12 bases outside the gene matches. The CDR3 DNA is TGCGCCAGCAGCCAAGATTTCGACACGGACAGGCTATATGGCTACACCTTC. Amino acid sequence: CASSQDFDTDRLYGYTF.

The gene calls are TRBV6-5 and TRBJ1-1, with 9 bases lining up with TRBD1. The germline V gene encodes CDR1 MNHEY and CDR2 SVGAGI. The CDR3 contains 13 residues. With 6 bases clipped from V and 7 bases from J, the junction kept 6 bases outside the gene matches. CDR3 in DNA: TGTGCCAGCAGCCCCTTGACAGGGGGTGAAGCTTTCTTT. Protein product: CASSPLTGGEAFF.

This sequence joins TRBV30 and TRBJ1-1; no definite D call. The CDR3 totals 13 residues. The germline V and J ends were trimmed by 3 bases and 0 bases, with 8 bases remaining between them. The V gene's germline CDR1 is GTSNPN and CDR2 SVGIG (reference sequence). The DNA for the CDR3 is TGTGCCTGGAGCGGGTTAATGAACACTGAAGCTTTCTTT. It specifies CAWSGLMNTEAFF.

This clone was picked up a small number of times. CDR3 sequence (DNA): TGTGCCAGCCTCTTAGTCACAGGGGGCGGCTACACCTTC. This encodes CASLLVTGGGYTF. V and J are TRBV6-5 and TRBJ1-2; 9 bases fit TRBD1. The CDR3 runs to 13 residues. CDR1 and CDR2 from the germline V gene are MNHEY and SVGAGI. J lost 8 bases, V lost 8 bases, and 9 bases had no gene match.

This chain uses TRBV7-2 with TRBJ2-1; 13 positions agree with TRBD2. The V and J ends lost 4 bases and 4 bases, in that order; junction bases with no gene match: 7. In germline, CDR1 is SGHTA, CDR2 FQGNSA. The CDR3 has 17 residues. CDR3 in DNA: TGTGCCAGCAGCTCCCGACTAGCGGGAGGAATGTACAATGAGCAGTTCTTC. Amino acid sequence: CASSSRLAGGMYNEQFF.

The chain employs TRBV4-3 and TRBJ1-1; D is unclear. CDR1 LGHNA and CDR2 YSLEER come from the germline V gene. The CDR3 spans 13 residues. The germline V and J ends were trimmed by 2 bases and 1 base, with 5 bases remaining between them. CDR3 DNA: TGCGCCAGCAGCCAAACGGGGAACACTGAAGCTTTCTTT. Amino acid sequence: CASSQTGNTEAFF.

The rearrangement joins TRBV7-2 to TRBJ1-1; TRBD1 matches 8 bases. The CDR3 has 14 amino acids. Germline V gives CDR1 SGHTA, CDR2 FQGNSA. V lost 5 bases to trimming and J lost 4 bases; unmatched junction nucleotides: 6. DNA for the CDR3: TGTGCCAGCAGCCTCCAGGGGGCGGGCACTGAAGCTTTCTTT. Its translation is CASSLQGAGTEAFF.

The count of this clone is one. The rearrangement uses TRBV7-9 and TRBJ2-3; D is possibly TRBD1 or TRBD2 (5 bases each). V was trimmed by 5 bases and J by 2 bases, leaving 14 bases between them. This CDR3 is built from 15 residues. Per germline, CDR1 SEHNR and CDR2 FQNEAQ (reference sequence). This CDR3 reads CASSPGLGITDTQYF. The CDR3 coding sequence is TGTGCCAGCAGCCCGGGGCTGGGGATCACAGATACGCAGTATTTT.

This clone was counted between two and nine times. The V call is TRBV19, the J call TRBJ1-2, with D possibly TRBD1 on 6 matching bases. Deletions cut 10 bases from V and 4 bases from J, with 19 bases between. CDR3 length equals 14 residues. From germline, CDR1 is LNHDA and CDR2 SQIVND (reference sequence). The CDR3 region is CAIELGATSYGYTF. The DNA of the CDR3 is TGTGCCATTGAGCTGGGGGCGACTAGCTATGGCTACACCTTC.

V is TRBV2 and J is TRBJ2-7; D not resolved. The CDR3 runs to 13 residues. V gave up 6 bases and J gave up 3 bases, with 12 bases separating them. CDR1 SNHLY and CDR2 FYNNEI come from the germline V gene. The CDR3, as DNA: TGTGCCAGCAGGGACCAGCTGTTCTACGAGCAGTACTTC. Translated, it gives CASRDQLFYEQYF.

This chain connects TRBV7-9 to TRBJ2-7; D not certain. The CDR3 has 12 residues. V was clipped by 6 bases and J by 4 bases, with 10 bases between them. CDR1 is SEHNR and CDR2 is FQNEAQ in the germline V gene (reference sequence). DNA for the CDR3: TGTGCCAGCAGTTCGACCGAGTACGAGCAGTACTTC. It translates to CASSSTEYEQYF.